What follows is one TCR beta chain and its context. This CDR3 has 19 amino acids. Trimming cost V 2 bases and J 0 bases; bases outside gene matches: 11. CDR1 and CDR2 from the germline V gene are MGHRA and YSYEKL. The sample originates from a study of blood T cells in healthy people across ages. Overall study context: Template-switching capture recovered about one barcoded beta molecule per two T cells.

With a J-beta primer mix and a sample-barcoded 5' primer, a second PCR ran about 6 to 11 cycles. Each CDR3 protein gets one entry after TCRdb re-called the 5' RACE reads with MiXCR. The table has approximately 810,000 distinct CDR3 sequences, approximately 35% seen once. A minimum of 6.5 million PBMCs was isolated per sample. V gene TRBV4-1 combines with J gene TRBJ2-3, with 10 positions matching TRBD2. Specimen: blood. The TCR was taken from a man between 18 and 29 years old in good health. The CDR3 DNA is TGCGCCAGCAGCCAACGCCTAGCGGGGGATTTAACTAGCACAGATACGCAGTATTTT. Protein sequence: CASSQRLAGDLTSTDTQYF.